This is a list of T cell receptor beta chains from one sample in a study of vaccination effects on CD4 cells after COVID-19. Antigen specificity for these receptors is unknown. Here immunoSEQ multiplex PCR was the method, and the copy in TCRdb shows in-frame clones only, minus some. The data hold about 59,000 clones, with around 80% observed a single time. Sequencing was performed on CD4+ T cells from PBMCs cultured with HCoV-OC43 spike peptides, taken after COVID-19 vaccination. The receptors shown here come from a human donor who received a COVID-19 vaccine. Each CDR3 is given with its conserved first and last residue. The D gene is left open where the match is weak. For some rows the clone size is stated as once, few or many, or as a class when expanded; others skip it.

d_call: TRBD2
clone_size: -
j_call: TRBJ2-3
v_call: TRBV5-1
cdr3_nt: TGCGCCAGCAGCTTGGGGCTAGCGGGGACAGATACGCAGTATTTT
cdr3_aa: CASSLGLAGTDTQYF

d_call: -
clone_size: -
j_call: TRBJ1-4
v_call: TRBV9
cdr3_nt: TGTGCCAGCAGCGTAGGGGAGGTTGGGAAAAAACTGTTTTTT
cdr3_aa: CASSVGEVGKKLFF

d_call: -
clone_size: -
j_call: TRBJ1-2
v_call: TRBV5-6
cdr3_nt: TGTGCCAGCAGCGTCCAGACAGCTTTTATTGATGGCTACACCTTC
cdr3_aa: CASSVQTAFIDGYTF

d_call: TRBD2
clone_size: -
j_call: TRBJ2-5
v_call: TRBV3-1/TRBV3-2
cdr3_nt: TGTGCCAGCAGCCTAGGACTAGCGGGGGAGCAAGAGACCCAGTACTTC
cdr3_aa: CASSLGLAGEQETQYF

d_call: -
clone_size: -
j_call: TRBJ2-2
v_call: TRBV7-2
cdr3_nt: TGTGCCAGCAGCCGTGGACCAACGAACACCGGGGAGCTGTTTTTT
cdr3_aa: CASSRGPTNTGELFF

d_call: TRBD1
clone_size: -
j_call: TRBJ1-5
v_call: TRBV19
cdr3_nt: TGTGCCACCCAGGACAGGGTGGGCAATCAGCCCCAGCATTTT
cdr3_aa: CATQDRVGNQPQHF

d_call: -
clone_size: -
j_call: TRBJ1-3
v_call: TRBV7-2
cdr3_nt: TGTGCCAGCAGCTTAGATTCGGGGTCTGGAAACACCATATATTTT
cdr3_aa: CASSLDSGSGNTIYF

d_call: TRBD2
clone_size: -
j_call: TRBJ2-1
v_call: TRBV11-2
cdr3_nt: TGTGCCAGCAGCTCCCCGACTAGCGGGGCCTACAATGAGCAGTTCTTC
cdr3_aa: CASSSPTSGAYNEQFF

d_call: -
clone_size: -
j_call: TRBJ1-6
v_call: TRBV28
cdr3_nt: TGTGCCAGCAATCCCACACAGGGAGGGGGTTATTCACCCCTCCACTTT
cdr3_aa: CASNPTQGGGYSPLHF

d_call: TRBD1
clone_size: -
j_call: TRBJ2-2
v_call: TRBV24-1
cdr3_nt: TGTGCCACCAAGGGACAGGGGAACACCGGGGAGCTGTTTTTT
cdr3_aa: CATKGQGNTGELFF

d_call: -
clone_size: -
j_call: TRBJ2-2
v_call: TRBV6-5
cdr3_nt: TGTGCCAGCAGTCAGGGGGACTACACCGGGGAGCTGTTTTTT
cdr3_aa: CASSQGDYTGELFF

d_call: -
clone_size: -
j_call: TRBJ2-3
v_call: TRBV7-3
cdr3_nt: TGTGCCAGCAGCTATAGGCCCGGTAGCACAGATACGCAGTATTTT
cdr3_aa: CASSYRPGSTDTQYF

d_call: -
clone_size: -
j_call: TRBJ1-5
v_call: TRBV6-2/TRBV6-3
cdr3_nt: TGTGCCAGCAGTGGACACTATCAGCCCCAGCATTTT
cdr3_aa: CASSGHYQPQHF

d_call: -
clone_size: -
j_call: TRBJ2-1
v_call: TRBV7-3
cdr3_nt: TGTGCCAGCAGCTTAGGAGGGTTAGGGAGCTCCTACAATGAGCAGTTCTTC
cdr3_aa: CASSLGGLGSSYNEQFF

d_call: -
clone_size: -
j_call: TRBJ1-2
v_call: TRBV5-1
cdr3_nt: TGCGCCAGCAGCACTGGGACGGTGGACTATGGCTACACCTTC
cdr3_aa: CASSTGTVDYGYTF

d_call: -
clone_size: -
j_call: TRBJ1-3
v_call: TRBV6-5
cdr3_nt: TGTGCCAGCAGTTACGGGGTGGGCTCTGGAAACACCATATATTTT
cdr3_aa: CASSYGVGSGNTIYF

d_call: -
clone_size: -
j_call: TRBJ2-1
v_call: TRBV5-1
cdr3_nt: TGCGCCAGCAGCTTGGGGGGGCCCTACAATGAGCAGTTCTTC
cdr3_aa: CASSLGGPYNEQFF

d_call: -
clone_size: -
j_call: TRBJ1-5
v_call: TRBV7-2
cdr3_nt: TGTGCCAGCAGCTTATATGGGGCTCGACAGCCCCAGCATTTT
cdr3_aa: CASSLYGARQPQHF

d_call: TRBD1
clone_size: -
j_call: TRBJ2-2
v_call: TRBV5-1
cdr3_nt: TGCGCCAGCAGCTTGGCAGGGGGCGCGGACACCGGGGAGCTGTTTTTT
cdr3_aa: CASSLAGGADTGELFF

d_call: -
clone_size: -
j_call: TRBJ1-2
v_call: TRBV2
cdr3_nt: TGTGCCAGCAGATCGGGACTTAATAACTATGGCTACACCTTC
cdr3_aa: CASRSGLNNYGYTF

d_call: TRBD1
clone_size: -
j_call: TRBJ2-4
v_call: TRBV6-6
cdr3_nt: TGTGCCAGCAGTGACCGGGACAGAGCCAAAAACATTCAGTACTTC
cdr3_aa: CASSDRDRAKNIQYF

d_call: TRBD2
clone_size: -
j_call: TRBJ2-5
v_call: TRBV28
cdr3_nt: TGTGCCAGCAGTCCCACGACTAGCGGGGGGGCGGAGACCCAGTACTTC
cdr3_aa: CASSPTTSGGAETQYF

d_call: -
clone_size: -
j_call: TRBJ1-5
v_call: TRBV4-2
cdr3_nt: TGTGCCAGCAGCCAAGAGTACAGAAATCAGCCCCAGCATTTT
cdr3_aa: CASSQEYRNQPQHF

d_call: -
clone_size: -
j_call: TRBJ2-3
v_call: TRBV3-1/TRBV3-2
cdr3_nt: TGTGCCAGCAGCCCCCCGTCCCTAACTACGCAGTATTTT
cdr3_aa: CASSPPSLTTQYF

d_call: -
clone_size: -
j_call: TRBJ2-2
v_call: TRBV21-1
cdr3_nt: TGTGCCAGCAGCAAAGTATCCCCTAGCTCCGGGGAGCTGTTTTTT
cdr3_aa: CASSKVSPSSGELFF

d_call: -
clone_size: -
j_call: TRBJ1-2
v_call: TRBV6-2/TRBV6-3
cdr3_nt: TGTGCCAGCAGTTACTCGCAGGGAAGCGGCTACACCTTC
cdr3_aa: CASSYSQGSGYTF

d_call: TRBD1
clone_size: few
j_call: TRBJ1-2
v_call: TRBV19
cdr3_nt: TGTGCCAGTGGGAACAGGGGCGGCTACACCTTC
cdr3_aa: CASGNRGGYTF

d_call: -
clone_size: -
j_call: TRBJ1-5
v_call: TRBV5-6
cdr3_nt: TGTGCCAGCAGTTTAACGAGGCAGAATCAGCCCCAGCATTTT
cdr3_aa: CASSLTRQNQPQHF

d_call: -
clone_size: -
j_call: TRBJ1-4
v_call: TRBV6-5
cdr3_nt: TGTGCCAGCACCCAAACAGGGATTCCTAATGAAAAACTGTTTTTT
cdr3_aa: CASTQTGIPNEKLFF

d_call: TRBD1
clone_size: once
j_call: TRBJ1-6
v_call: TRBV19
cdr3_nt: TGTGCCAGTACCCCTGAACTGACCGGGACAGGGGGCAGTAATTCACCCCTCCACTTT
cdr3_aa: CASTPELTGTGGSNSPLHF

d_call: -
clone_size: once
j_call: TRBJ1-4
v_call: TRBV6-2/TRBV6-3
cdr3_nt: TGTGCCAGCAGTAGCACAGGGAACGAAAAACTGTTTTTT
cdr3_aa: CASSSTGNEKLFF

d_call: TRBD1
clone_size: -
j_call: TRBJ1-5
v_call: TRBV27
cdr3_nt: TGTGCCAGCAGCCCTGGACAGGTTAGCAATCAGCCCCAGCATTTT
cdr3_aa: CASSPGQVSNQPQHF

d_call: TRBD1
clone_size: -
j_call: TRBJ1-4
v_call: TRBV5-1
cdr3_nt: TGCGCCAGCAGCTTGGCCCGGACAGGGGGGAATGAAAAACTGTTTTTT
cdr3_aa: CASSLARTGGNEKLFF

d_call: TRBD1
clone_size: few
j_call: TRBJ1-2
v_call: TRBV2
cdr3_nt: TGTGCCAGCAGTGCCTCCTCTGACAGGGACTATGGCTACACCTTC
cdr3_aa: CASSASSDRDYGYTF

d_call: -
clone_size: -
j_call: TRBJ1-3
v_call: TRBV5-4
cdr3_nt: TGTGCCAGCAGCTTCGGGGCCAACTCTGGAAACACCATATATTTT
cdr3_aa: CASSFGANSGNTIYF

d_call: -
clone_size: -
j_call: TRBJ2-3
v_call: TRBV19
cdr3_nt: TGTGCCAGTAGTATACTTCGAACCACAGATACGCAGTATTTT
cdr3_aa: CASSILRTTDTQYF

d_call: -
clone_size: few
j_call: TRBJ1-5
v_call: TRBV4-1
cdr3_nt: TGCGCCAGCAGCCAAGATAATGGCGGTAGCAATCAGCCCCAGCATTTT
cdr3_aa: CASSQDNGGSNQPQHF

d_call: -
clone_size: -
j_call: TRBJ1-6
v_call: TRBV19
cdr3_nt: TGTGCCAGTAGTATAGGGGCAGGAAGTCCCCTCCACTTT
cdr3_aa: CASSIGAGSPLHF

d_call: -
clone_size: once
j_call: TRBJ1-1
v_call: TRBV27
cdr3_nt: TGTGCCAGCAGGTTTCAGACAGGCACTGAAGCTTTCTTT
cdr3_aa: CASRFQTGTEAFF

d_call: -
clone_size: -
j_call: TRBJ1-6
v_call: TRBV7-2
cdr3_nt: TGTGCCAGCAGCTCCGAGCTGGGGGCTCAATCACCCCTCCACTTT
cdr3_aa: CASSSELGAQSPLHF

d_call: -
clone_size: -
j_call: TRBJ2-4
v_call: TRBV27
cdr3_nt: TGTGCCAGCAGTTTATTGGCAGGGCAAAACATTCAGTACTTC
cdr3_aa: CASSLLAGQNIQYF

d_call: -
clone_size: -
j_call: TRBJ1-1
v_call: TRBV10-3
cdr3_nt: TGTGCCATCAGGAAGACAGAGAACACTGAAGCTTTCTTT
cdr3_aa: CAIRKTENTEAFF

d_call: -
clone_size: -
j_call: TRBJ1-4
v_call: TRBV6-2/TRBV6-3
cdr3_nt: TGTGCCAGCAGTTACCTCGCAGGTCCCAGAGCAAAACTGTTTTTT
cdr3_aa: CASSYLAGPRAKLFF

d_call: -
clone_size: -
j_call: TRBJ1-5
v_call: TRBV5-6
cdr3_nt: TGTGCCAGCAGCACCCTCGGGGAGGTTGATCAGCCCCAGCATTTT
cdr3_aa: CASSTLGEVDQPQHF

d_call: -
clone_size: -
j_call: TRBJ1-1
v_call: TRBV25-1
cdr3_nt: TGTGCCAGCAGTGGACCAGACCGGACTGAAGCTTTCTTT
cdr3_aa: CASSGPDRTEAFF

d_call: TRBD1
clone_size: once
j_call: TRBJ1-2
v_call: TRBV5-8
cdr3_nt: TGTGCCAGCAGCCACTTCGACAGGGTAGGGGGCTACACCTTC
cdr3_aa: CASSHFDRVGGYTF

d_call: -
clone_size: -
j_call: TRBJ1-4
v_call: TRBV6-6
cdr3_nt: TGTGCCAGCCATCAGGAGGGCCTTGAAAAACTGTTTTTT
cdr3_aa: CASHQEGLEKLFF

d_call: -
clone_size: -
j_call: TRBJ2-5
v_call: TRBV19
cdr3_nt: TGTGCCAGTAGTATAGGCCCGGGACGGAGACAAGAGACCCAGTACTTC
cdr3_aa: CASSIGPGRRQETQYF

d_call: -
clone_size: -
j_call: TRBJ1-4
v_call: TRBV25-1
cdr3_nt: TGTGCCAGCAGTAGAGAGGGTGCGGCTAATGAAAAACTGTTTTTT
cdr3_aa: CASSREGAANEKLFF

d_call: -
clone_size: few
j_call: TRBJ1-1
v_call: TRBV29-1
cdr3_nt: TGCAGCGTTGACCCGGGGGCTACTGAAGCTTTCTTT
cdr3_aa: CSVDPGATEAFF

d_call: TRBD1
clone_size: -
j_call: TRBJ2-5
v_call: TRBV29-1
cdr3_nt: TGCAGCGTTGGGGCAGGGGGCATCGAGACCCAGTACTTC
cdr3_aa: CSVGAGGIETQYF

d_call: -
clone_size: -
j_call: TRBJ2-2
v_call: TRBV11-2
cdr3_nt: TGTGCCAGCAGCCCGACGCAGGGGATCACCGGGGAGCTGTTTTTT
cdr3_aa: CASSPTQGITGELFF